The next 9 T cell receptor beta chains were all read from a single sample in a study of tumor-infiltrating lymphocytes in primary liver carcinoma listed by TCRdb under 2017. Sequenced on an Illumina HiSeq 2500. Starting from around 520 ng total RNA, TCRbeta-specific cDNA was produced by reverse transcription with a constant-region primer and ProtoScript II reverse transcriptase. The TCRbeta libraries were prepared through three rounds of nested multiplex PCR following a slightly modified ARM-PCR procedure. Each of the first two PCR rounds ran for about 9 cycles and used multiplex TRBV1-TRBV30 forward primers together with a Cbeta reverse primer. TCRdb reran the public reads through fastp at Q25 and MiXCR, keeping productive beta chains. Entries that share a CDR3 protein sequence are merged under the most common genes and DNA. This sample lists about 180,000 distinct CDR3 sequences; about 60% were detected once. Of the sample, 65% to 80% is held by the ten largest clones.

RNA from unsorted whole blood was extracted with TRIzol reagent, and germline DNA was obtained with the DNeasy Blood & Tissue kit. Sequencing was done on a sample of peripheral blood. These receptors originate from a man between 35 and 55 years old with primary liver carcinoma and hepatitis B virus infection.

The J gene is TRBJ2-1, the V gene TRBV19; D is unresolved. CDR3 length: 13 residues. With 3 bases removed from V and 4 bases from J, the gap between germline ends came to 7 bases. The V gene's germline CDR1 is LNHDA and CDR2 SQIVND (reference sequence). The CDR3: CASSMANYNEQFF. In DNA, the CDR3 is TGTGCCAGTAGTATGGCTAATTACAATGAGCAGTTCTTC.

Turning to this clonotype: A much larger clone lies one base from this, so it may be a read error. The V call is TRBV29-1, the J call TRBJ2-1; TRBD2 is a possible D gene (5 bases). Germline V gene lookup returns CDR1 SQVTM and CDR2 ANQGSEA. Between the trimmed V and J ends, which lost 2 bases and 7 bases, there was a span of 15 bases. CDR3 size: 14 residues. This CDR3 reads CSVEPASRLNEQFF. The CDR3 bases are TGCAGCGTTGAACCAGCTAGCCGCTTAAATGAGCAGTTCTTC.

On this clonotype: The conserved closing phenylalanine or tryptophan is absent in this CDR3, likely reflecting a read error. CDR3 residues: CASSYRDTGELFY. The CDR3 nucleotides are TGTGCCAGCAGTTACAGAGATACCGGGGAGCTGTTTTAT. The chain is built from TRBV2 and TRBJ2-2; D remains ambiguous. The CDR3 is made up of 13 amino acids. CDR1 SNHLY and CDR2 FYNNEI come from the germline V gene. V lost 5 bases to trimming and J lost 5 bases, with 9 bases between them.

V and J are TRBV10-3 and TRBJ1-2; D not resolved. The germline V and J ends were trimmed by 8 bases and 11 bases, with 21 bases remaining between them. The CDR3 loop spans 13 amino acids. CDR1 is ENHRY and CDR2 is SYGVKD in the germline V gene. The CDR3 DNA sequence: TGTGCCATCGAGCGGGGAAAAGAAGAAGGTTACACCTTC. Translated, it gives CAIERGKEEGYTF.

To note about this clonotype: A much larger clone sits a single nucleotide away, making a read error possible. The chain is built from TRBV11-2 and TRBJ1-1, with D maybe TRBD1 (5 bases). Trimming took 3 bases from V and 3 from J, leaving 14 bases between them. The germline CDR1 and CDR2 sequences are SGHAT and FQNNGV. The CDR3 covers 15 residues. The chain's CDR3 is CASSLPGAGYTEAFF. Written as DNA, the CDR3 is TGTGCCAGCAGCTTGCCCGGGGCGGGTTACACTGAAGCTTTCTTT. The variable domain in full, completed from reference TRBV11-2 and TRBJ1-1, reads EAGVAQSPRYKIIEKRQSVAFWCNPISGHATLYWYQQILGQGPKLLIQFQNNGVVDDSQLPKDRFSAERLKGVDSTLKIQPAKLEDSAVYLCASSLPGAGYTEAFFGQGTRLTVV.

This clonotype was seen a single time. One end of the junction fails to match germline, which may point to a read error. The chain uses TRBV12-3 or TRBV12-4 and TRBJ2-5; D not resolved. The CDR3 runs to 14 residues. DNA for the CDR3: TGTGCCAGCAGTACCCCAGCCACACAAGAGGCCCAGTACTTC. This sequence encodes CASSTPATQEAQYF.

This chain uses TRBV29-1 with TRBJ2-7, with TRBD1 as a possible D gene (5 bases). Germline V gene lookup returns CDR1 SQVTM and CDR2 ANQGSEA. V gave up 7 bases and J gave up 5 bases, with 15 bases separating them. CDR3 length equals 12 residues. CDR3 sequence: CSGQNPPNEQYF. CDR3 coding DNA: TGCAGCGGACAGAACCCGCCTAACGAGCAGTACTTC.

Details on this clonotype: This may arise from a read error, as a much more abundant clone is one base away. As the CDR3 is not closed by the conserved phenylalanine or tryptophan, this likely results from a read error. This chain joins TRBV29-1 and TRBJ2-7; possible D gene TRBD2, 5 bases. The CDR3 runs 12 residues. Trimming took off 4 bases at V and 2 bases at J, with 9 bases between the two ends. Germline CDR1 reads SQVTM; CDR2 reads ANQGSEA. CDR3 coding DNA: TGCAGCGTTGGCGAGGGCCCCTACGAGCAGTACTTA. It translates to CSVGEGPYEQYL.

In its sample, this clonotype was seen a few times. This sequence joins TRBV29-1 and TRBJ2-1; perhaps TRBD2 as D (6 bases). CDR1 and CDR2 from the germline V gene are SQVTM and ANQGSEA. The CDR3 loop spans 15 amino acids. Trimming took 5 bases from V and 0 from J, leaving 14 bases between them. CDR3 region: CSVSRLGNSYNEQFF. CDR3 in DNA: TGCAGCGTTTCCCGACTAGGAAACTCCTACAATGAGCAGTTCTTC.